This T cell receptor (beta chain) was observed in a study of T-cell memory formation after mild COVID-19. General study points: Among contracting clones, CD4+ were mainly CM/EM and CD8+ enriched in EMRA. There was no confirmation that second-wave clones peaking on day 37 were SARS-CoV-2 specific. Clones shrinking from day 15 to 85 showed even CD4/CD8 mixes; later expanders tilted CD4+.

Trimming removed 6 bases at V and 2 bases at J, with 4 bases between. Germline CDR1 and CDR2: SGHRS and YFSETQ. This CDR3 has 11 amino acids. TCRdb processed the 5' RACE reads anew with MiXCR; each CDR3 protein has one entry. Among 300,000 or so distinct CDR3 sequences listed, approximately 15% were seen once. This clonotype came up many times. Its cognate antigen is unknown. The sequenced sample was PBMCs or a T cell subset sorted from them (not recorded which). The sequence derives from a man between 18 and 35 years old who had mild COVID-19 (a few samples of this study predate the infection). Cell type and time point are not known. The chain recombines TRBV5-1 with TRBJ2-3, with D unclear. The CDR3 region has the DNA TGCGCCAGCAAAAACACAGATACGCAGTATTTT. This codes for CASKNTDTQYF.